A single T cell receptor (beta chain) is shown here with its context. The antigen is unknown. This sample is part of a study of T cells in tumors after PD-1 blockade. The CDR3 covers 14 residues. Trimming left V 4 bases short and J 3 bases short, with 12 bases between. The germline gives CDR1 MGHRA, CDR2 YSYEKL. Study-level points and caveats: Expanded exhausted CD8+ clones after therapy were mostly novel clonotypes.

Each patient got pembrolizumab 200 mg every 3 weeks or cemiplimab 350 mg every 2 weeks. Input was 616 ng to 6,004 ng of genomic DNA from tumor or blood. This table comes from immunoSEQ multiplex PCR, and its TCRdb copy is limited to in-frame clones, with some not included. The profile shows some 14,000 clones, 65% to 70% of them singletons. This specimen was tumor tissue, taken after anti-PD-1 treatment. The sequence was collected from a human donor with cutaneous squamous cell carcinoma. The J gene is TRBJ2-5, the V gene TRBV4-1, with TRBD2 as a possible D gene (5 bases). CDR3 DNA: TGCGCCAGCAGCCCGCTATCCGGGGAAGAGACCCAGTACTTC. It codes for CASSPLSGEETQYF.